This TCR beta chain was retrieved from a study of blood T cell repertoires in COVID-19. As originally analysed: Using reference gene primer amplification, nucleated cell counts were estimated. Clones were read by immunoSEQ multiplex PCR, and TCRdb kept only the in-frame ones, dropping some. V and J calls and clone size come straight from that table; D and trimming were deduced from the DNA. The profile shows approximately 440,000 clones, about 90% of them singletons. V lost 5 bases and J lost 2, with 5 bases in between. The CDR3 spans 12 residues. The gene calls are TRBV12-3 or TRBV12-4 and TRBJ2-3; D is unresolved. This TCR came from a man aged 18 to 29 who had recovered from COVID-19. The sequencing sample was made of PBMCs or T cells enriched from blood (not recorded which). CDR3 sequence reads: CASSVSTDTQYF. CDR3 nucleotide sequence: TGTGCCAGCAGTGTCTCCACAGATACGCAGTATTTT.